The clone carrying this T cell receptor (beta chain) was seen a handful of times. Treg sorting used a CD4+CD25+CD127-/low gate. This CDR3 is built from 13 residues. The germline V gene has CDR1 SQVTM and CDR2 ANQGSEA. The germline V and J ends were trimmed by 6 bases and 3 bases, with 12 bases remaining between them. TCRdb redid the calling of the 5' RACE reads with MiXCR, one entry per CDR3 protein. Seen here are over 45,000 distinct CDR3 sequences, about 28% observed once, and the top ten hold 2% to 2.5%. The specimen was tumor-infiltrating Tregs sorted from the breast tumor. The rearrangement uses TRBV29-1 and TRBJ2-1; unclear D gene. This TCR came from a female donor with breast cancer. Here the CDR3 DNA reads TGCAGCGTGAACATTAATCGCTACAATGAGCAGTTCTTC. Protein sequence: CSVNINRYNEQFF.